This record concerns one T cell receptor beta chain sequence. Assay: immunoSEQ multiplex PCR; the TCRdb copy retains only in-frame clones and omits some. The data show roughly 80,000 clones, around 69% seen once. The sample belongs to a study of blood T cell repertoires in COVID-19. CDR3 size: 14 residues. The germline gives CDR1 GTSNPN, CDR2 SVGIG (reference sequence). Germline trimming cut 3 bases from V and 3 bases from J; bases unmatched to any gene: 7. This sequence originates from a man between 65 and 85 years old with active or convalescent COVID-19. The sequenced sample was peripheral blood. The chain combines TRBV30 with TRBJ1-1, with TRBD1 identical over 7 bases. Here the CDR3 reads CAWSSGQYDTEAFF. Written as DNA, the CDR3 is TGTGCCTGGAGCTCGGGACAGTACGACACTGAAGCTTTCTTT.